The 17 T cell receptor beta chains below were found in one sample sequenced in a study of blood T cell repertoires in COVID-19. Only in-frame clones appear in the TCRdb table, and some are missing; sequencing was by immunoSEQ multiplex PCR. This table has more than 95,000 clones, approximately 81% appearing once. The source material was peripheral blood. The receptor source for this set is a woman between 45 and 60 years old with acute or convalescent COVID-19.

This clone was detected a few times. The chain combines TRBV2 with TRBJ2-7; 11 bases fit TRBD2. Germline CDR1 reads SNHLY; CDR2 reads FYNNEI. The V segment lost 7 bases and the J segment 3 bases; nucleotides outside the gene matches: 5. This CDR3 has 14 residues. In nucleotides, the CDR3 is TGTGCCAGCACATTGACTAGCGGGATCTACGAGCAGTACTTC. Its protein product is CASTLTSGIYEQYF.

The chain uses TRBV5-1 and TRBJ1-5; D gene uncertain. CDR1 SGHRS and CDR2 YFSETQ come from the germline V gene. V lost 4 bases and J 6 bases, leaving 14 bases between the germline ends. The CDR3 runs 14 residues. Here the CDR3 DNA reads TGCGCCAGCAGCCCCGGGGAGGGAAGTCAGCCCCAGCATTTT. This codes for CASSPGEGSQPQHF.

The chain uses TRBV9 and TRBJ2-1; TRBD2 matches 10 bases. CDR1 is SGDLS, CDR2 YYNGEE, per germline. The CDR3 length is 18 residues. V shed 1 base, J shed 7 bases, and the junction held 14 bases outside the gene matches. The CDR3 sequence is CASSVQAGGPSGSNEQFF. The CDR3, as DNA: TGTGCCAGCAGCGTACAAGCGGGAGGGCCCTCGGGGAGTAATGAGCAGTTCTTC.

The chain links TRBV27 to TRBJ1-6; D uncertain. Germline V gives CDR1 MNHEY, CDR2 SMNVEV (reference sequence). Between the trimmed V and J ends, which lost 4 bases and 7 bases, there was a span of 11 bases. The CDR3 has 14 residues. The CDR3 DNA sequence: TGTGCCAGCAGTTCGACCTTCGGGAATTCACCCCTCCACTTT. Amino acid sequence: CASSSTFGNSPLHF.

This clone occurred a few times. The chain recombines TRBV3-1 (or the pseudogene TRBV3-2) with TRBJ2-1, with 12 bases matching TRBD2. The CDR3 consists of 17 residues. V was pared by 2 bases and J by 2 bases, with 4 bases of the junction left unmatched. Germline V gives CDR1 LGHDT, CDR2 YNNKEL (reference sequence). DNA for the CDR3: TGTGCCAGCAGCCAACAAGGGACTAGCGGGCCCTACAATGAGCAGTTCTTC. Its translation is CASSQQGTSGPYNEQFF.

The CDR3 here is CASSFAGGWNTEAFF. The DNA of the CDR3 is TGTGCCAGCAGTTTCGCAGGGGGCTGGAACACTGAAGCTTTCTTT. The chain is built from TRBV6-5 and TRBJ1-1, with TRBD1 matching 8 bases. The CDR3 runs to 15 residues. CDR1 is MNHEY and CDR2 is SVGAGI in the germline V gene. The V segment lost 4 bases and the J segment 1 base; nucleotides outside the gene matches: 5.

In DNA form, the CDR3 reads TGTGCCAGCAGTCATACTACAGGGTCCTACGAGCAGTACTTC. As protein: CASSHTTGSYEQYF. The chain carries TRBV28 and TRBJ2-7; D is possibly TRBD1 (6 bases). The CDR3 is 14 residues long. Germline lookup yields CDR1 MDHEN and CDR2 SYDVKM. V gave up 5 bases and J gave up 1 base, with 12 bases separating them.

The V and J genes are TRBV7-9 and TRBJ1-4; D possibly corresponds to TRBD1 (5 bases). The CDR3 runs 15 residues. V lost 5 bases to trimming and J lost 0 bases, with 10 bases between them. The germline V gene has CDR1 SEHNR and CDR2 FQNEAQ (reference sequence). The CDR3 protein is CASSVPRATNEKLFF. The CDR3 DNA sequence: TGTGCCAGCAGCGTACCCAGGGCAACTAATGAAAAACTGTTTTTT.

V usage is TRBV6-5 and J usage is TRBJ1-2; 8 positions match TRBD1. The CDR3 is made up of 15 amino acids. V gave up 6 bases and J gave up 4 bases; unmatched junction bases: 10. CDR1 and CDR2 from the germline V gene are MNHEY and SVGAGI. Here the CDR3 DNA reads TGTGCCAGCAGGGCATCCGGACAGGGTACCTATGGCTACACCTTC. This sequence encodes CASRASGQGTYGYTF.

The CDR3 bases are TGTGCCAGCACGCGGAGCGGGTCAGATACGCAGTATTTT. Amino acids: CASTRSGSDTQYF. This rearrangement joins TRBV3-1 (or the pseudogene TRBV3-2) to TRBJ2-3; maybe TRBD2 (6 bases). There are 13 residues in the CDR3. The V and J ends lost 7 bases and 4 bases respectively, with 12 bases between them. Germline-derived CDR1 and CDR2 are LGHDT and YNNKEL (reference sequence).

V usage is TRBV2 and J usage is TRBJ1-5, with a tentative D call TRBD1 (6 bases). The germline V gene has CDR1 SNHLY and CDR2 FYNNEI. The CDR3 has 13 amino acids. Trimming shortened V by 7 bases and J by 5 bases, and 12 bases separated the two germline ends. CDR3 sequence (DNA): TGTGCCAGCACAGGGGTTAGGGATCAGCCCCAGCATTTT. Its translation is CASTGVRDQPQHF.

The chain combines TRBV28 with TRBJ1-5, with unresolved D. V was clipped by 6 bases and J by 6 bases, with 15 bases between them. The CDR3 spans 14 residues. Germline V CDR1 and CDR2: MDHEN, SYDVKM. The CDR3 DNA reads TGTGCCAGCAGCCTAAGCGGAGGTCCTCAGCCCCAGCATTTT. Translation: CASSLSGGPQPQHF.

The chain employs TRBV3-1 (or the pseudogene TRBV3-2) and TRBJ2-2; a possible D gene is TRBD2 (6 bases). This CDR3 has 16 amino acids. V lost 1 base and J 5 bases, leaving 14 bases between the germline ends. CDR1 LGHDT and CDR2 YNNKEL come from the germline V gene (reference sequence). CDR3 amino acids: CASSQVGGAGTGELFF. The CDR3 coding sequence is TGTGCCAGCAGCCAAGTAGGCGGGGCGGGTACCGGGGAGCTGTTTTTT.

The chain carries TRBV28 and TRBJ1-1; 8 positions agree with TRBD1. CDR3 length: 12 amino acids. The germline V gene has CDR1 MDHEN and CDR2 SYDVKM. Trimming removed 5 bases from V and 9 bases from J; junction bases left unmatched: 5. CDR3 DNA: TGTGCCAGCAGTCTGTCCAGGGGGCAAGCTTTCTTT. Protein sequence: CASSLSRGQAFF.

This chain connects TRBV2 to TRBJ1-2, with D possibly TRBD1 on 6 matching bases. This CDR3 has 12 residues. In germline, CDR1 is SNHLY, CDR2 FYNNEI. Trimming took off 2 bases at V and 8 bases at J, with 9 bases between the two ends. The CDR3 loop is CASSETGNGYTF. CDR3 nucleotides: TGTGCCAGCAGTGAAACAGGGAACGGCTACACCTTC.

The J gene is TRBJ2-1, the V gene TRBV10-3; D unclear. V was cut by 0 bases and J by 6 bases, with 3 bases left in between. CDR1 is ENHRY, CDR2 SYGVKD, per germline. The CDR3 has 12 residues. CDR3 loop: CAISESANEQFF. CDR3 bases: TGTGCCATCAGTGAGTCAGCCAATGAGCAGTTCTTC.

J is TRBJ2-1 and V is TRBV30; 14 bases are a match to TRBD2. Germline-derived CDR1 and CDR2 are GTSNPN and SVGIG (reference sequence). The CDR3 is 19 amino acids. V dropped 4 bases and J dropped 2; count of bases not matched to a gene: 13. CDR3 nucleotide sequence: TGTGCCTGGAAGGGACTAGCGGGGGCGCCGACCGTTCCCTACAATGAGCAGTTCTTC. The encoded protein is CAWKGLAGAPTVPYNEQFF.